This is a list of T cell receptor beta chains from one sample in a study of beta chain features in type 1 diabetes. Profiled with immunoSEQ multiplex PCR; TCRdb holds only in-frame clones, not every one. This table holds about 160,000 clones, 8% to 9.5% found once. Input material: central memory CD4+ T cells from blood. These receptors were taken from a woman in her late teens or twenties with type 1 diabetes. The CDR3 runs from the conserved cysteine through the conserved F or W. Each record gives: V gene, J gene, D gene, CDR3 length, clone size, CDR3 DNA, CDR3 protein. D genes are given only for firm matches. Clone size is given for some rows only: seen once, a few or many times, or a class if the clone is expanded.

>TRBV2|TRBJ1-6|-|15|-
TGTGCCAGCAGTGAGATGGGGGCCAATAATTCACCCCTCCACTTT
CASSEMGANNSPLHF
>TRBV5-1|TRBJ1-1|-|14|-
TGCGCCAGCAGCTTGGATCAGGGTTCCACTGAAGCTTTCTTT
CASSLDQGSTEAFF
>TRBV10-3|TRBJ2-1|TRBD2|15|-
TGTGCCATCACGCCAGCGGGAGCAACCTACAATGAGCAGTTCTTC
CAITPAGATYNEQFF
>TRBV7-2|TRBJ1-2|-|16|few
TGTGCCAGCAGGCGGAGACAAACGGGACACGGCTATGGCTACACCTTC
CASRRRQTGHGYGYTF
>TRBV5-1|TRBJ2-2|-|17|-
TGCGCCAGCAGCTTGGGCTCCACAGGGCTGGGCACCGGGGAGCTGTTTTTT
CASSLGSTGLGTGELFF
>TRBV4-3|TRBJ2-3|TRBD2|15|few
TGCGCCAGCAGCCAACAAACGGCGGGGGCAGATACGCAGTATTTT
CASSQQTAGADTQYF
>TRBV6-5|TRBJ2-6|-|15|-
TGTGCCAGCAGTTACTCTTACTCCGGGGCCAACGTCCTGACTTTC
CASSYSYSGANVLTF
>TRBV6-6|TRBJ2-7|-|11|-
TGTGCCATTAGGGCGGGCTACGAGCAGTACTTC
CAIRAGYEQYF
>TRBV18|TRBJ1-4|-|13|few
TGTGCCAGCTCACCACAGCAGGATGAAAAACTGTTTTTT
CASSPQQDEKLFF
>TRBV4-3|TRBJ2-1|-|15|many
TGCGCCAGCAGCCAAGACCACGCCAAGGGGGTTAATCAGTTCTTC
CASSQDHAKGVNQFF
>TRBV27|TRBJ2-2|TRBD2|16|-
TGTGCCAGCAGGCTCAGCGGGATTACGAACACCGGGGAGCTGTTTTTT
CASRLSGITNTGELFF
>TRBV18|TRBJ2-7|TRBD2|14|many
TGTGCCAGCTCACCCTTTCCGGGACTAGCCGAGCAGTACTTC
CASSPFPGLAEQYF
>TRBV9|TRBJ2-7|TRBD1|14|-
TGTGCCAGCAGCGTAGTGGACAGGGGCGGCGAGCAGTACTTC
CASSVVDRGGEQYF
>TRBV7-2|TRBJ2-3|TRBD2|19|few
TGTGCCAGCAGCTTAGTCGGGACTAGCGGGAGGATGTGGACAGATACGCAGTATTTT
CASSLVGTSGRMWTDTQYF
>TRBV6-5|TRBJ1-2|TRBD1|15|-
TGTGCCAGCAGTAGAACCGGGACAGGGTTTGGTGGCTACACCTTC
CASSRTGTGFGGYTF
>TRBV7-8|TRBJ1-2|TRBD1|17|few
TGTGCCAGCAGCTTAGTGGGACAGGGATCGACTAACTATGGCTACACCTTC
CASSLVGQGSTNYGYTF
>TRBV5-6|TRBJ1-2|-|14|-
TGTGCCAGCAGCTTGGTCGACGGAGTCTATGGCTACACCTTC
CASSLVDGVYGYTF
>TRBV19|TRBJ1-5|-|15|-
TGTGCCAGTAGTTATGACGCGAGCGGCAATCAGCCCCAGCATTTT
CASSYDASGNQPQHF
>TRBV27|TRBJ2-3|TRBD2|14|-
TGTGCCAGCAGTTTCGCTAGCGGGGGAGTTACGCAGTATTTT
CASSFASGGVTQYF
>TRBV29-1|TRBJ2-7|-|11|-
TGCAGCCCCCCAGGTCCCTACGAGCAGTACTTC
CSPPGPYEQYF
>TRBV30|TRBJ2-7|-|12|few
TGTGCCTGGAGTGCAGGGGAAGCGGAGCAGTACTTC
CAWSAGEAEQYF
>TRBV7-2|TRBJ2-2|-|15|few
TGTGCCAGCAGCTCCCGGGAGGGGGCGAACGGGGAGCTGTTTTTT
CASSSREGANGELFF
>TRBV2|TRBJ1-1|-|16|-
TGTGCCAGCAGTCACGACAGATTCCTCAGGAACACTGAAGCTTTCTTT
CASSHDRFLRNTEAFF
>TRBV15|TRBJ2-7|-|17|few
TGTGCCACCAGCAGAGAACGCAGGACAGCGTCGTCCTACGAGCAGTACTTC
CATSRERRTASSYEQYF
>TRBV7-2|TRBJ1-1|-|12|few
TGTGCCAGCAGCTTAGCCGGGTACCAAGCTTTCTTT
CASSLAGYQAFF
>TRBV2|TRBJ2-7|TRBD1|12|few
TGTGCCAGCACGGGACAGGGTTACGAGCAGTACTTC
CASTGQGYEQYF
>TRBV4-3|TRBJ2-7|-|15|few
TGCGCCAGCAGCCAAGGTTCGGGGATCCTGGGCGAGCAGTACTTC
CASSQGSGILGEQYF
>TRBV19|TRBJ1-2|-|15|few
TGTGCCAGTAGTATCGGACAGTTTACTAACTATGGCTACACCTTC
CASSIGQFTNYGYTF
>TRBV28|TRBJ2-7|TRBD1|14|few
TGTGCCAGCAGTGCCCCGACAGGGATCGGGGAGCAGTACTTC
CASSAPTGIGEQYF
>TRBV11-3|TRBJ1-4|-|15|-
TGTGCCAGCAGCCCCGGCATCCAGGGCCCCGAAAAACTGTTTTTT
CASSPGIQGPEKLFF
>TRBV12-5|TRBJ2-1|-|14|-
TGTGCTAGTGGTTTGGTTCCTAACTACAATGAGCAGTTCTTC
CASGLVPNYNEQFF
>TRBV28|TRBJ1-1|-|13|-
TGTGCCACCGCCCCCCCAGGGAACACTGAAGCTTTCTTT
CATAPPGNTEAFF
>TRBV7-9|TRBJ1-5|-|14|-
TGTGCCAGCAGCTCTTCAGGGCTCGAGCAGCCCCAGCATTTT
CASSSSGLEQPQHF
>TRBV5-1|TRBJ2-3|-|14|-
TGCGCCAGCAGCTCAGGCGGGGTCGCAGATACGCAGTATTTT
CASSSGGVADTQYF
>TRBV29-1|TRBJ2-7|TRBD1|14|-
TGCAGCGTCGCGGGACAGGCCGTCCCCTACGAGCAGTACTTC
CSVAGQAVPYEQYF
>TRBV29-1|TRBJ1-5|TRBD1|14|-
TGCAGCGTATCTTCCGGGACAGGCGATCAGCCCCAGCATTTT
CSVSSGTGDQPQHF
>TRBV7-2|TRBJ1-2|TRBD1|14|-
TGTGCCAGCAGCTCGACAGGGGGTAACTATGGCTACACCTTC
CASSSTGGNYGYTF
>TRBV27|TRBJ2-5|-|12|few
TGTGCCAGCAGTTTACAGGGCGGGACCCAGTACTTC
CASSLQGGTQYF
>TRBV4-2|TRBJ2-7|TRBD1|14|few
TGTGCCAGCAGCCCGTCTGGGACAGTCTACGAGCAGTACTTC
CASSPSGTVYEQYF
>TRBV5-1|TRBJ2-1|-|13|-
TGCGCCAGCAGCTTGGACCCGAAGAGTGAGCAGTTCTTC
CASSLDPKSEQFF
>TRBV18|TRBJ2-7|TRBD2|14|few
TGTGCCAGCTCACCATCCGGGGGGGCCTACGAGCAGTACTTC
CASSPSGGAYEQYF
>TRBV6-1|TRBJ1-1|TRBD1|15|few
TGTGCCAGCAGTGGGGGGACAGCCCTGAACACTGAAGCTTTCTTT
CASSGGTALNTEAFF
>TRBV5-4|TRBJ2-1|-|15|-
TGTGCCAGCAGCCAAGATCCTACGCTCCTCTTTGGGCAGTTCTTC
CASSQDPTLLFGQFF
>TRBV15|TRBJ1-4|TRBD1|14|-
TGTGCCACCAGCGGTGGGACAGTTAATGAAAAACTGTTTTTT
CATSGGTVNEKLFF
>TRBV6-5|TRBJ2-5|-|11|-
TGTGCCAGCAGACGCGGGGAGACCCAGTACTTC
CASRRGETQYF
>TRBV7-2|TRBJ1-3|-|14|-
TGTGCCAGCAGCTTCCGACGGGTTTATGACACCATATATTTT
CASSFRRVYDTIYF
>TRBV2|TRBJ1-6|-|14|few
TGTGCCAGCAGCCGCGACAGGACCGGGTCACCCCTCCACTTT
CASSRDRTGSPLHF